What follows are 11 T cell receptor beta chains derived from one specimen sequenced in a study of CD8+ T cells in alopecia areata. Extraction and reverse transcription of RNA yielded cDNA as the sequencing template. Profiled with immunoSEQ multiplex PCR; TCRdb holds only in-frame clones, not every one. Of 90,000 to 130,000 clones detected, around 59% appear once; the ten largest clones hold 20% to 25%. The specimen was CD8+ T cells sorted from blood. Receptors originate from a human donor in good health.

This clone was counted a few times. The rearrangement links TRBV5-6 to TRBJ2-7, with 8 positions matching TRBD2. V was pared by 4 bases and J by 7 bases, with 7 bases of the junction left unmatched. Germline V lookup: CDR1 SGHDT, CDR2 YYEEEE. The CDR3 is 13 amino acids. Here the CDR3 reads CASSPGGGQEQYF. The CDR3 nucleotides are TGTGCCAGCAGCCCCGGGGGGGGGCAGGAGCAGTACTTC.

This clone was detected only once. The chain combines TRBV29-1 with TRBJ1-1; D possibly corresponds to TRBD1 (6 bases). The CDR3 runs 12 residues. CDR1 is SQVTM and CDR2 is ANQGSEA in the germline V gene. The V end was cut by 6 bases, the J end by 0 bases, with 8 bases between. The CDR3 DNA follows: TGCAGCGTAGGACAGCTGAACACTGAAGCTTTCTTT. Translating it yields CSVGQLNTEAFF.

With regard to this clone: Germline and junction disagree at one end, which may indicate a read error. The chain uses TRBV7-9 and TRBJ2-2; D unclear. In germline, CDR1 is SEHNR, CDR2 FQNEAQ (reference sequence). The CDR3 extends over 15 amino acids. The CDR3 nucleotides are TGTGCCAGCAGCTTAATGAGGTTTAACATCGGGGAGCTGTTTTTT. Protein product: CASSLMRFNIGELFF. The variable domain in full, completed from reference TRBV7-9 and TRBJ2-2, reads DTGVSQNPRHKITKRGQNVTFRCDPISEHNRLYWYRQTLGQGPEFLTYFQNEAQLEKSRLLSDRFSAERPKGSFSTLEIQRTEQGDSAMYLCASSLMRFNIGELFFGEGSRLTVL.

This sequence joins TRBV28 and TRBJ2-7; tentatively, D is TRBD2 (5 bases). This CDR3 has 13 residues. V was clipped by 6 bases and J by 7 bases, with 16 bases between them. CDR1 and CDR2 (germline): MDHEN, SYDVKM. CDR3: CASSPILAWEQYF. For the CDR3, the DNA is TGTGCCAGCAGCCCCATCCTAGCTTGGGAGCAGTACTTC. Full variable domain (rest looked up from reference TRBV28 and TRBJ2-7): DVKVTQSSRYLVKRTGEKVFLECVQDMDHENMFWYRQDPGLGLRLIYFSYDVKMKEKGDIPEGYSVSREKKERFSLILESASTNQTSMYLCASSPILAWEQYFGPGTRLTVT.

CDR3: CASSPLAGTTGANVLTF. CDR3 nucleotide sequence: TGTGCCAGCTCACCACTAGCGGGGACTACAGGGGCCAACGTCCTGACTTTC. The V gene is TRBV18, the J gene TRBJ2-6; 8 bases match TRBD2. Germline CDR1 reads KGHSH; CDR2 reads LQKENI. The V gene end was trimmed by 1 base and the J gene end by 4 bases; junction bases not matched to a gene: 6. The CDR3 has 17 residues. The full variable domain, completed using reference TRBV18 and TRBJ2-6, is NAGVMQNPRHLVRRRGQEARLRCSPMKGHSHVYWYRQLPEEGLKFMVYLQKENIIDESGMPKERFSAEFPKEGPSILRIQQVVRGDSAAYFCASSPLAGTTGANVLTFGAGSRLTVL.

This chain uses TRBV29-1 with TRBJ1-2, with 7 bases aligning to TRBD1. This CDR3 has 13 amino acids. CDR1 and CDR2 from the germline V gene are SQVTM and ANQGSEA. Trimming removed 7 bases from V and 1 base from J; junction bases left unmatched: 6. CDR3 DNA: TGCAGCGGCGGGGACAGTCTTAACTATGGCTACACCTTC. Protein sequence: CSGGDSLNYGYTF. The full variable domain, rest sourced from reference TRBV29-1 and TRBJ1-2, is SAVISQKPSRDICQRGTSLTIQCQVDSQVTMMFWYRQQPGQSLTLIATANQGSEATYESGFVIDKFPISRPNLTFSTLTVSNMSPEDSSIYLCSGGDSLNYGYTFGSGTRLTVV.

The rearrangement joins TRBV15 to TRBJ2-5, with TRBD1 as a possible D gene (6 bases). Germline V gene sequence: CDR1 LNHNV, CDR2 YYDKDF (reference sequence). V was clipped by 2 bases and J by 0 bases, with 10 bases between them. This CDR3 has 15 amino acids. CDR3 nucleotides: TGTGCCACCAGCAGACCCCAGGGGTACCAAGAGACCCAGTACTTC. Protein: CATSRPQGYQETQYF.

The chain combines TRBV19 with TRBJ1-2; D is unresolved. From germline, CDR1 is LNHDA and CDR2 SQIVND (reference sequence). This CDR3 spans 13 amino acids. The V end was cut by 3 bases, the J end by 2 bases, with 7 bases between. The DNA for the CDR3 is TGTGCCAGTAGTATGGTCGAAAACTATGGCTACACCTTC. This codes for CASSMVENYGYTF.

As DNA, the CDR3 is TGCAGCGCTCAATGGGCATGGTCCTACGAGCAGTACTTC. Translated: CSAQWAWSYEQYF. The rearrangement joins TRBV29-1 to TRBJ2-5; D remains unclear. The assigned J gene may be wrong: the sequence end matches TRBJ2-7 better. The CDR3 length is 13 residues. The germline gives CDR1 SQVTM, CDR2 ANQGSEA.

The chain recombines TRBV7-9 with TRBJ2-7, with D uncertain. Germline assignment: CDR1 SEHNR and CDR2 FQNEAQ (reference sequence). The ends were cut back, 7 bases at V and 0 bases at J, with 7 bases in the middle. This CDR3 spans 12 amino acids. This CDR3 is CASMGSSYEQYF. Here the CDR3 DNA reads TGTGCCAGCATGGGCAGCTCCTACGAGCAGTACTTC.

V gene TRBV7-3 combines with J gene TRBJ2-1, with 14 positions matching TRBD2. Germline V CDR1 and CDR2: SGHTA, FQGTGA. This CDR3 has 19 amino acids. The ends lost 6 bases at V and 2 bases at J; junction bases unmatched: 12. CDR3 coding DNA: TGTGCCAGCAGTACCGAAGGACTAGCGGGGGGCGGACCCTACAATGAGCAGTTCTTC. Its protein product is CASSTEGLAGGGPYNEQFF.